A selection of T cell receptor beta chains follows, all from one sample in a study of vaccination and CD4 T cells after COVID-19. These TCRs' antigens remain unknown. TCRdb redid the calling of the PCR reads with MiXCR, one entry per CDR3 protein. The sample shows under 20,000 distinct CDR3 sequences, approximately 56% of them seen only once. The starting material was CD4+ T cells from blood, cultured in vitro, obtained about 7 months after SARS-CoV-2 vaccination. These receptors were taken from a human donor who had recovered from COVID-19. Both conserved end residues are part of each CDR3. Each record gives: clone size, J gene, V gene, D gene, CDR3 DNA, CDR3 protein. A D gene is named only where the DNA matches it firmly. Clone size appears in some rows only: once, few, many, or a class for an expanded clone.

few	TRBJ2-1	TRBV20-1	TRBD1	TGCAGTGCTCACACCCCGGGACAGAGCGACAATGAGCAGTTCTTC	CSAHTPGQSDNEQFF
NA	TRBJ2-5	TRBV20-1	NA	TGCAGTGCTAGATTCTCTGTGGTTAGCGGGACCCAGTACTTC	CSARFSVVSGTQYF
once	TRBJ2-5	TRBV20-1	NA	TGCAGTGCCACTCACAGGGCCCAAGAGACCCAGTACTTC	CSATHRAQETQYF
NA	TRBJ1-2	TRBV28	NA	TGTGCCAGCAGTTTCCCCCCAGGGTTAGGTGGCTACACCTTC	CASSFPPGLGGYTF
NA	TRBJ2-5	TRBV7-9	NA	TGTGCCAGCAGCTTCGGCCGAGAGACCCAGTACTTC	CASSFGRETQYF
NA	TRBJ1-2	TRBV2	TRBD1	TGTGCCAGCATGGGGACAGGAAACTATGGCTACACCTTC	CASMGTGNYGYTF
few	TRBJ1-6	TRBV20-1	NA	TGCAGTGCTAGAGATCCCCTGGGGCTCTATAATTCACCCCTCCACTTT	CSARDPLGLYNSPLHF
NA	TRBJ1-2	TRBV18	NA	TGTGCCAGCTCACCCGGTGTCAGGGACTATGGCTACACCTTC	CASSPGVRDYGYTF
NA	TRBJ2-1	TRBV6-1	TRBD2	TGTGCCAGCAGTACCGGACTAGCATTGATCAGTGAGCAGTTCTTC	CASSTGLALISEQFF
once	TRBJ2-1	TRBV19	NA	TGTGCCAGTACCCCGGGTTGGGAGATTACCGACAATGAGCAGTTCTTC	CASTPGWEITDNEQFF
NA	TRBJ1-6	TRBV24-1	NA	TGTGCCACCAGTGAGGGTTCCTATAATTCACCCCTCCACTTT	CATSEGSYNSPLHF
NA	TRBJ2-1	TRBV7-8	NA	TGTGCCAGCAGCCCGGTAGTGGCGGGATTAAGCTCCTACAATGAGCAGTTCTTC	CASSPVVAGLSSYNEQFF
NA	TRBJ1-2	TRBV19	TRBD1	TGTGCCAGTAGTGAGACAGGGAACTATGGCTACACCTTC	CASSETGNYGYTF
NA	TRBJ2-7	TRBV20-1	TRBD2	TGCAGTGCCCAAGAGTGGACTAGCTCCTACGAGCAGTACTTC	CSAQEWTSSYEQYF
NA	TRBJ2-1	TRBV20-1	NA	TGCAGTGCAACAGGGAAACGTTCTCCGGGGGATGAGCAGTTCTTC	CSATGKRSPGDEQFF
once	TRBJ1-2	TRBV19	NA	TGTGCCAGTAGTTGGGGGAACTATGGCTACACCTTC	CASSWGNYGYTF
few	TRBJ2-5	TRBV19	NA	TGTGCCAGTAGTCGATGGCAGGGCTTGGGGCAAGAGACCCAGTACTTC	CASSRWQGLGQETQYF
few	TRBJ2-3	TRBV19	TRBD2	TGTGCCAGTAGTGTTTATAGCGGGACCCGCACAGATACGCAGTATTTT	CASSVYSGTRTDTQYF
NA	TRBJ2-2	TRBV7-2	NA	TGTGCCAGCAGCTTTTCAGCGGGCACCGGGGAGCTGTTTTTT	CASSFSAGTGELFF
once	TRBJ2-7	TRBV23-1	TRBD1	TGCGCCAGCAGTCAATCGGGGACAGGGGTTGAGGGAGAGCAGTACTTC	CASSQSGTGVEGEQYF
NA	TRBJ1-2	TRBV20-1	NA	TGCAGTGCTAGGAGGTCCCATAACTATGGCTACACCTTC	CSARRSHNYGYTF
NA	TRBJ1-5	TRBV7-3	TRBD1	TGTGCCAGCAGGGGGACAGTTAGCAATCAGCCCCAGCATTTT	CASRGTVSNQPQHF
NA	TRBJ2-3	TRBV7-9	NA	TGTGCCTGTGCATGGGTGGGGGGAGATACGCAGTATTTT	CACAWVGGDTQYF
NA	TRBJ2-7	TRBV24-1	NA	TGTGCCACCAGTGAGGAGGTCGGCGAGCAGTACTTC	CATSEEVGEQYF
few	TRBJ1-2	TRBV19	TRBD1	TGTGCCAGTAGTATACCCCGACAGGGGGAGACGTCTGGCTACACCTTC	CASSIPRQGETSGYTF
NA	TRBJ1-2	TRBV12-3/TRBV12-4	NA	TGTGCCACGAAGTCCCGGGTCAACTATGGCTACACCTTC	CATKSRVNYGYTF
once	TRBJ1-1	TRBV12-3/TRBV12-4	NA	TGTGCCAGCAGTTTAGTGTCTGGGGGGTGGTCGAACACTGAAGCTTTCTTT	CASSLVSGGWSNTEAFF
NA	TRBJ1-1	TRBV20-1	NA	TGCAGTGCCATGAGGGGGGGGACTTGGAACACTGAAGCTTTCTTT	CSAMRGGTWNTEAFF
NA	TRBJ2-3	TRBV11-3	NA	TGTGCCAGCAGCTTAGGAATGAGTAGCACAGATACGCAGTATTTT	CASSLGMSSTDTQYF